This passage covers 9 T cell receptor beta chains from one sample sequenced in a study of T cell changes during pregnancy in multiple sclerosis. The assay was immunoSEQ multiplex PCR, and TCRdb's table has in-frame clones only and misses some. In the table there are some 100,000 clones, around 94% of which are singletons. Sequences were derived from peripheral blood, sampled in the second trimester of pregnancy. The origin of the receptors is a female donor with multiple sclerosis, enrolled in a pregnancy study.

The rearrangement joins TRBV5-1 to TRBJ1-2; D gene ambiguous. In germline, CDR1 is SGHRS, CDR2 YFSETQ. There are 15 residues in the CDR3. The V gene lost 0 bases and the J gene lost 6 bases, with 15 bases spanning the gap. The CDR3 sequence is CASSLERADRDGYTF. The CDR3 nucleotides read TGCGCCAGCAGCTTGGAGAGGGCGGATCGGGATGGCTACACCTTC.

The chain is built from TRBV9 and TRBJ1-6; 10 bases match TRBD1. V lost 4 bases and J lost 9; bases outside the gene matches: 7. The germline V gene encodes CDR1 SGDLS and CDR2 YYNGEE. This CDR3 has 15 residues. The CDR3 DNA is TGTGCCAGCAGCTCCCGGGACAGGGGCGGTTCACCCCTCCACTTT. Translation: CASSSRDRGGSPLHF.

V is TRBV7-7 and J is TRBJ2-1; TRBD1 matches at 11 bases. Germline CDR1 SSHAT, CDR2 FNYEAQ (reference sequence). V shed 5 bases, J shed 8 bases, and the junction held 5 bases outside the gene matches. CDR3 length equals 14 residues. CDR3 in amino acids: CASSPRTGGHEQFF. The CDR3 DNA is TGTGCCAGCAGCCCAAGGACAGGGGGCCATGAGCAGTTCTTC.

This clone appeared once. This chain links TRBV30 with TRBJ1-2; D is perhaps TRBD1 (6 bases). With 2 bases removed from V and 4 bases from J, the gap between germline ends came to 8 bases. CDR3 length equals 12 residues. The germline gives CDR1 GTSNPN, CDR2 SVGIG (reference sequence). The CDR3 coding sequence is TGTGCCTGGAGTCCGGACAGCTATGGCTACACCTTC. Translated: CAWSPDSYGYTF. The variable domain in full, with the rest retrieved from reference TRBV30 and TRBJ1-2, is SQTIHQWPATLVQPVGSPLSLECTVEGTSNPNLYWYRQAAGRGLQLLFYSVGIGQISSEVPQNLSASRPQDRQFILSSKKLLLSDSGFYLCAWSPDSYGYTFGSGTRLTVV.

The CDR3 coding sequence is TGTGCCAGCAGTTACCCTTTCTCCGGGACAGGGGGCCACGAGCAGTACTTC. Translating it yields CASSYPFSGTGGHEQYF. V gene TRBV28 combines with J gene TRBJ2-7, with 12 bases that match TRBD1. The V and J ends lost 4 bases and 5 bases, in that order; junction bases with no gene match: 12. Per the germline V gene, CDR1 is MDHEN and CDR2 is SYDVKM. The CDR3 contains 17 residues. Full variable domain (rest looked up from reference TRBV28 and TRBJ2-7): DVKVTQSSRYLVKRTGEKVFLECVQDMDHENMFWYRQDPGLGLRLIYFSYDVKMKEKGDIPEGYSVSREKKERFSLILESASTNQTSMYLCASSYPFSGTGGHEQYFGPGTRLTVT.

The genes are TRBV19 and TRBJ1-2; possibly TRBD1 for D (5 bases). Germline-derived CDR1 and CDR2 are LNHDA and SQIVND (reference sequence). Trimming pared 4 bases from V and 4 bases from J, leaving 13 bases between. The CDR3 runs to 14 residues. CDR3 sequence reads: CASSNPQEFYGYTF. The CDR3 nucleotides are TGTGCCAGTAGTAACCCACAGGAGTTCTATGGCTACACCTTC.

This chain joins TRBV19 and TRBJ2-6; D call uncertain. The CDR3 runs 15 residues. Germline V lookup: CDR1 LNHDA, CDR2 SQIVND (reference sequence). Trimming removed 8 bases from V and 0 bases from J, with 11 bases in between. CDR3 nucleotides: TGTGCCAGTCTACAGATCTCCTCTGGGGCCAACGTCCTGACTTTC. Encoded protein: CASLQISSGANVLTF.

The chain's CDR3 is CASSMLAGASYEQYF. The CDR3, as DNA: TGTGCCAGTAGTATGCTGGCAGGGGCCTCCTACGAGCAGTACTTC. The chain uses TRBV19 and TRBJ2-7, with D perhaps TRBD1 (6 bases). The CDR3 is 15 residues long. Germline CDR1 reads LNHDA; CDR2 reads SQIVND (reference sequence). Trimming cost V 3 bases and J 0 bases, with 12 bases left between them. Full variable domain (rest looked up from reference TRBV19 and TRBJ2-7): DGGITQSPKYLFRKEGQNVTLSCEQNLNHDAMYWYRQDPGQGLRLIYYSQIVNDFQKGDIAEGYSVSREKKESFPLTVTSAQKNPTAFYLCASSMLAGASYEQYFGPGTRLTVT.

The chain employs TRBV2 and TRBJ1-1; 7 nucleotides agree with TRBD1. Germline CDR1 is SNHLY and CDR2 is FYNNEI. The CDR3 covers 15 residues. V lost 6 bases to trimming and J lost 0 bases; unmatched junction nucleotides: 7. CDR3 sequence: CASRKEDRLNTEAFF. The CDR3 DNA reads as TGTGCCAGCAGAAAAGAGGACAGGCTGAACACTGAAGCTTTCTTT.